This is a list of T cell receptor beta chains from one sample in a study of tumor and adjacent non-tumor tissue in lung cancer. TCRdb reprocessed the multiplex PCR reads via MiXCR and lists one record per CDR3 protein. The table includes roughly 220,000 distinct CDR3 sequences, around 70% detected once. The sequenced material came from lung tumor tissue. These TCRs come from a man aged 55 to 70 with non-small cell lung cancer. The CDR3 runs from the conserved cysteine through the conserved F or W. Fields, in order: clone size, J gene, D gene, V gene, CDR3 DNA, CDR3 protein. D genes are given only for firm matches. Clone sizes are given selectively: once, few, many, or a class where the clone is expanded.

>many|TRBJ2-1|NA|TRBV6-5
TGTGCCAGCAGTTACTCTCTAGCTGGCCACAATGAGCAGTTCTTC
CASSYSLAGHNEQFF
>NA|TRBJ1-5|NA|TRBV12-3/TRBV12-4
TGTGCCAGCAGTCCCCGAGGTGTTGATAGCAATCAGCCCCAGCATTTT
CASSPRGVDSNQPQHF
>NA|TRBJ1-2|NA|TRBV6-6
TGTGCCAGCAGGCCGACTGGGGTTAGCTATGGCTACACCTTC
CASRPTGVSYGYTF
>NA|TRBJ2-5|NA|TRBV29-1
TGCAGCGTTTTGACCCAAGGGACCCAGTACTTC
CSVLTQGTQYF
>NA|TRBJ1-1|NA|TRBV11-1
TGTGCCAGCAGCTTAAGGAAGGAAATCACTGAAGTTTTCTTT
CASSLRKEITEVFF
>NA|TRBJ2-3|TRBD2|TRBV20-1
TGCAGTGCGATGGGGACTAGCTGGGAAGACACAGATGCGCAGTATTTT
CSAMGTSWEDTDAQYF
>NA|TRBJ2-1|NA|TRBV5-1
TGCGCCAGCAGCGCAGACAACTCTAACAATGAGCAGTTCTTC
CASSADNSNNEQFF
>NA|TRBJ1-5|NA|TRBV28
TGTGCCAGCATTTTAGGGTGGGCTGACAATCAGCCCCAGCATTTT
CASILGWADNQPQHF
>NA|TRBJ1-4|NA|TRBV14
TGTGCCAGCAGTCGAGGGGTGGGGAATGAAAAACTGTTTTTT
CASSRGVGNEKLFF
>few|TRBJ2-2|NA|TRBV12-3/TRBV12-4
TGTGCCAGCAGTTTAGACAGGGTCGGGGAGCTGTTTTTT
CASSLDRVGELFF
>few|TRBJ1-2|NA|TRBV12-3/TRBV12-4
TGTGCCAGCAGTCCGGATTGGGGGGCGGATGGCTACACCTTC
CASSPDWGADGYTF
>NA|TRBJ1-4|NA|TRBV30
TGTGCCTGGAGAGGGGGGGCAACTAATGAAAAACTGTTTTTT
CAWRGGATNEKLFF
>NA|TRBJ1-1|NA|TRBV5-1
TGCGCCAGCAACAACAGGGCGTCTGAAGCTTTCTTT
CASNNRASEAFF
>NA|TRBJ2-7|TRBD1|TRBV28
TGTGCCAGCAGTTCAACCGGGACAGGGGCCTACGAGCAGTACTTC
CASSSTGTGAYEQYF
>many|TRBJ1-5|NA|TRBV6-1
TGTGCCACCAGAGAGGGTACAAGTCAGCCCCAGCATTTT
CATREGTSQPQHF
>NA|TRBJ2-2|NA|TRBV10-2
TGCGACAGCACGTTAGTGGGAGGGAACACCGGGGAGCTGTTTTTT
CDSTLVGGNTGELFF
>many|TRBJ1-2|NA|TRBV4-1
TGCGCCAGCAGCCAATTTCTCTCTCCAGTTAGCGCCGACTATGGCTACACCTTC
CASSQFLSPVSADYGYTF
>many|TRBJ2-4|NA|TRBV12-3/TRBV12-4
TGTGCCAGCAGTGACAGTTGGGCCAAAAACATTCAGTACTTC
CASSDSWAKNIQYF
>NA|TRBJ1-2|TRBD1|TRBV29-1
TGCAGCGTACTCGGGACAGGGGTTACGGGCTGCACCTTC
CSVLGTGVTGCTF
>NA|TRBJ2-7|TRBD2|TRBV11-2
TGTGCCTGCAGCTTAATAGTTGGTAGCGGGGGCTCCTACGAGCATTACTTC
CACSLIVGSGGSYEHYF
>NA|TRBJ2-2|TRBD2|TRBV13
TGTGCCAGCAGCTTAACCGGGACTAGTTACACCGGGGAGCTGTTTTTT
CASSLTGTSYTGELFF
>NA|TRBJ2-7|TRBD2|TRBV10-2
TGCGCCAGCAGCCGCGAACTAGCGGTGGGGGCCCACGAGCAGTACTTC
CASSRELAVGAHEQYF
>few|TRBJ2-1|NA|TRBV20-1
TGCAGCCCTGAGGTCAGCGACCCTCACCGCTACAATGAGCAGTTCTTC
CSPEVSDPHRYNEQFF
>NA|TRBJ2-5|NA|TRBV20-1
TGTAGTGCTATAGTAGGGCTCCAAGAGACCCAGTATTTC
CSAIVGLQETQYF
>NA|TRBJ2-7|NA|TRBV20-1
TGCAGTGCTAGTTGGACCAACAGCTACGAGCAGTACTTC
CSASWTNSYEQYF
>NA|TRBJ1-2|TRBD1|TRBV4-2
TGTGCCAGCAACCTTAAAGCCCGGGACAGCTCAGAAGGCTACACATTC
CASNLKARDSSEGYTF
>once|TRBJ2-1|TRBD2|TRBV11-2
TGTGCCAGCGGAACGACTAGCGGGAGGGGGAATGAGCATTTCTTC
CASGTTSGRGNEHFF